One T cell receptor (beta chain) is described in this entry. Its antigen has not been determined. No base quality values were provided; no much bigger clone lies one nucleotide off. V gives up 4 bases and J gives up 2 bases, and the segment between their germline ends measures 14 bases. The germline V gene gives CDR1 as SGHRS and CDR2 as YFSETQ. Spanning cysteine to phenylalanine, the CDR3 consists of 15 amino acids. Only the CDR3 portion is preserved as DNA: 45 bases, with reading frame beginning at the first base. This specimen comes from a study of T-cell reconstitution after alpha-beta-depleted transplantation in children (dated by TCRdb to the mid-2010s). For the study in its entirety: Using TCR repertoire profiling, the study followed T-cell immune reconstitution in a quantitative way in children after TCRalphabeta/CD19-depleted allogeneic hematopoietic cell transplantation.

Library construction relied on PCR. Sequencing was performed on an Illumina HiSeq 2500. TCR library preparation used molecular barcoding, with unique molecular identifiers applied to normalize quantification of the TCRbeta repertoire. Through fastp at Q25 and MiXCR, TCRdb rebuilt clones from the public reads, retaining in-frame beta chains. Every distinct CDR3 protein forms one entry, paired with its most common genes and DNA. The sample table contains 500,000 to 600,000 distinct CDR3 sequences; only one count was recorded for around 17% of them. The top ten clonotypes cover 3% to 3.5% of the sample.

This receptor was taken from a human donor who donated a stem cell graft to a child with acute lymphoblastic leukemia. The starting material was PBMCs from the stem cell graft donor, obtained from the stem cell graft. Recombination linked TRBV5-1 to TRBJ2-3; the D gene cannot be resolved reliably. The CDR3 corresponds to CASSGESAVTDTQYF. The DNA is TGCGCCAGCAGCGGGGAATCGGCCGTCACAGATACGCAGTATTTT.